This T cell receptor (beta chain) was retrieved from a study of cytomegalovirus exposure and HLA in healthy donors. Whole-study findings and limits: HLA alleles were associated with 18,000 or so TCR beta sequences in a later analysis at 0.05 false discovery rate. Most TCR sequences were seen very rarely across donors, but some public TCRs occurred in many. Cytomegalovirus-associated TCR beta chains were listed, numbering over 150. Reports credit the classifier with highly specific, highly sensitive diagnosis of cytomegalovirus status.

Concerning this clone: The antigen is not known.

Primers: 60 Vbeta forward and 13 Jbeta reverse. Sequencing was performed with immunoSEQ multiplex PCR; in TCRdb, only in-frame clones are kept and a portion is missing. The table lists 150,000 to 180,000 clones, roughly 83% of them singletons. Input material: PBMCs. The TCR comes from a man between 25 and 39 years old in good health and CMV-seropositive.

CDR3: CATRRTSRNTQYF. The CDR3, as DNA: TGTGCCACCCGACGGACTAGCCGTAATACGCAGTATTTT. The chain joins TRBV27 to TRBJ2-3; 8 nucleotides agree with TRBD2. J lost 7 bases, V lost 10 bases, and 10 bases had no gene match. This CDR3 region has 13 residues. Germline CDR1 reads MNHEY; CDR2 reads SMNVEV (reference sequence).